The present T cell receptor beta chain was sequenced within a study of T cell repertoires in cytomegalovirus infection. On the study more broadly: Shared public TCR beta signatures pointed to both CMV infection and a matching HLA type.

TCRdb analysed the reads with MiXCR anew, one entry per CDR3 protein. Among about 920,000 distinct CDR3 sequences listed, less than 40% were seen once. Comments on this clonotype: Its antigen is not identified.

This CDR3 is 12 amino acids long. Germline CDR1 is SGDLS and CDR2 is YYNGEE. The germline V and J ends were trimmed by 2 bases and 6 bases, with 5 bases remaining between them. The TCR originated in a human donor in good health (CMV status not recorded). Some clones in this sample may be carry-over from other donors' samples. V gene TRBV9 combines with J gene TRBJ2-2, with D hard to call. Sequenced material: cultured CD8+ T cells from PBMCs, taken from culture after CMV antigen stimulation. CDR3 in DNA: TGTGCCAGCAGCGTTAGATCCGGGGAGCTGTTTTTT. Its protein is CASSVRSGELFF.